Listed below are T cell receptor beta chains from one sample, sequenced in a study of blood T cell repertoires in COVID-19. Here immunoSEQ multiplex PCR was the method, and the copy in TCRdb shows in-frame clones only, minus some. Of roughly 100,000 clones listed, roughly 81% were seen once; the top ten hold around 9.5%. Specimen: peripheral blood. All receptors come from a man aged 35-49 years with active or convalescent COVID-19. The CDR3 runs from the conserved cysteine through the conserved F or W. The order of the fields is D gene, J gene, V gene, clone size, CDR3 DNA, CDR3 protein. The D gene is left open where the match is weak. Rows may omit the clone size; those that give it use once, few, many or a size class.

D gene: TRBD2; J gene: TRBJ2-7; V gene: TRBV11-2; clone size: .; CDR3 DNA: TGTGCCAGCAGCTCTTCGACTAGCGGGGGGGGCGAGCAGTACTTC; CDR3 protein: CASSSSTSGGGEQYF
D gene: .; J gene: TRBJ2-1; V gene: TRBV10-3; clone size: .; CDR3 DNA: TGTGCCATCAGTGATTCAGGGGTTTCCTACAATGAGCAGTTCTTC; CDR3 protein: CAISDSGVSYNEQFF
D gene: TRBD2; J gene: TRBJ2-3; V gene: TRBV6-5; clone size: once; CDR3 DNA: TGTGCCAGCAGTCCGGGACTAGCGGGGTCGGATACGCAGTATTTT; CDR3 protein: CASSPGLAGSDTQYF
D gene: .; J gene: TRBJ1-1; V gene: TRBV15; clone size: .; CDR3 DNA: TGTGCCACCAGCTACAGGGTGGGCACTGAAGCTTTCTTT; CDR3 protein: CATSYRVGTEAFF
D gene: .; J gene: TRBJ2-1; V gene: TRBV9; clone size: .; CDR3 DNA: TGTGCCAGCAGCGGGGGGCCTCTCTCCTACAATGAGCAGTTCTTC; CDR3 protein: CASSGGPLSYNEQFF
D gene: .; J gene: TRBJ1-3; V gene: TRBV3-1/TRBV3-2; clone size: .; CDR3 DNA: TGTGCCAGCAGCCAAGGTGGAGGAACTGGAAACACCATATATTTT; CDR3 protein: CASSQGGGTGNTIYF
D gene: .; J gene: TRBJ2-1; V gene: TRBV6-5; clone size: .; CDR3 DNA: TGTGCCAGCAGTTACTCGATCATTAGTCCCAATGAGCAGTTCTTC; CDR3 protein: CASSYSIISPNEQFF
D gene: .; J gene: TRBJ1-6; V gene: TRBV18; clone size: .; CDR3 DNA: TGTGCCAGCTCACCCGGTCCCCATTCACCCCTCCACTTT; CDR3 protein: CASSPGPHSPLHF
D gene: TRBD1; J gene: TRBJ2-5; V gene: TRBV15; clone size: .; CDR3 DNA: TGTGCCACCAGCAGGGACAGGGTCCAAGAGACCCAGTACTTC; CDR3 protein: CATSRDRVQETQYF
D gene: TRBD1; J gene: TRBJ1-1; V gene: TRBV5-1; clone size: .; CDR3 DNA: TGCGCCAGCAGCGAACAGGGGGAAAACACTGAAGCTTTCTTT; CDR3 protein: CASSEQGENTEAFF
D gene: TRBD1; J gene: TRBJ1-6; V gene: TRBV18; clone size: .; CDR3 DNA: TGTGCCAGCACCCGTAGTACCGACAGGGGGGGTTCGACCCTCCACTTT; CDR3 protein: CASTRSTDRGGSTLHF
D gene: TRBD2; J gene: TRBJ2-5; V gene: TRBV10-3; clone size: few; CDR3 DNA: TGTGCCATCAGTGTTGGACTAGCCCTTCAAGAGACCCAGTACTTC; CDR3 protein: CAISVGLALQETQYF
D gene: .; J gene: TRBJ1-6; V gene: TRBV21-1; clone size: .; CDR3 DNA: TGTGCCAGCAGAAACTTACGACAGAGCTCCTATAATTCACCCCTCCACTTT; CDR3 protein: CASRNLRQSSYNSPLHF
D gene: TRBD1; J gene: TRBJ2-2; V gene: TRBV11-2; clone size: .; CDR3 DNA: TGTGCCAGCAGCTTTAGGGGACAGGACCACACCGGGGAGCTGTTTTTT; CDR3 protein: CASSFRGQDHTGELFF
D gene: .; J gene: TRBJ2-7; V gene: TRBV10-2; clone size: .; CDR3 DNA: TGCGCCAGCAGCCGCGGCGGACTAAACTCCTACGAGCAGTACTTC; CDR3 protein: CASSRGGLNSYEQYF
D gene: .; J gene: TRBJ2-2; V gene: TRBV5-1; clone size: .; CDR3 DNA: TGCGCCAGCAGCTTGGGCGCGCGGGGCAACACCGGGGAGCTGTTTTTT; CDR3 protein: CASSLGARGNTGELFF
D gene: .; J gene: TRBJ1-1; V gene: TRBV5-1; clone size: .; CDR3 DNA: TGCGCCAGCAGCTTTTCGGACAGCTCTGAAGCTTTCTTT; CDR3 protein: CASSFSDSSEAFF
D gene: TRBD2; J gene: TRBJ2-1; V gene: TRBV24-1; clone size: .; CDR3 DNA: TGTGCCACCAGTGACCACGGACTAGAAGGTATTCATGAGCAGTTCTTC; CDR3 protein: CATSDHGLEGIHEQFF
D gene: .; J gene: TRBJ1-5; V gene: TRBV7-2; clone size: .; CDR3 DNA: TGTGCCAGCAGCTTAACGGCCCTAGCCGATCAGCCCCAGCATTTT; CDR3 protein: CASSLTALADQPQHF
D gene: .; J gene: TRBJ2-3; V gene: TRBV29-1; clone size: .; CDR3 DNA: TGCAGCTTTGGTAGGGCCTTGGAGGCTAGCACAGATACGCAGTATTTT; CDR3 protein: CSFGRALEASTDTQYF
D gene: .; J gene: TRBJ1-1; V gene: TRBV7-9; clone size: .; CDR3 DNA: TGTGCCAGCAGCCGGACAGATGTAACTTTCTTT; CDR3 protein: CASSRTDVTFF
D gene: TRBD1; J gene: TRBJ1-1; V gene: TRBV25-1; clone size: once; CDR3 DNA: TGTGCCAGCACTCAATCTCCGGACAGGGAATTTGAAGCTTTCTTT; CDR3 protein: CASTQSPDREFEAFF
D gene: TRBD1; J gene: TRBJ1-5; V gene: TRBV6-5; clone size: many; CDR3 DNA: TGTGCCAGCAGTACGACAGGGGTACGAGGTCAGCCCCAGCATTTT; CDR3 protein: CASSTTGVRGQPQHF
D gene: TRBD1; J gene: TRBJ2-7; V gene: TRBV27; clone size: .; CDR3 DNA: TGTGCCAGCAGTCTAATCTCTCCCGGGACAGGAACCTACGAGCAGTACTTC; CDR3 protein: CASSLISPGTGTYEQYF
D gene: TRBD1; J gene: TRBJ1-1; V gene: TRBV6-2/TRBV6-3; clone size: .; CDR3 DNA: TGTGCCAGCAGTTACGGGGGACAGCTGATCACAGCTGAAGCTTTCTTT; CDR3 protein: CASSYGGQLITAEAFF
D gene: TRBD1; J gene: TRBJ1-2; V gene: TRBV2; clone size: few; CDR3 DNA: TGTGCCAGCAGTGCGTTGGGACAGGGAGGCTATGGCTACACCTTC; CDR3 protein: CASSALGQGGYGYTF
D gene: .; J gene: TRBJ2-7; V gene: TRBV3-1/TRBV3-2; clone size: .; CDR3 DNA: TGTGCCAGCAGCCCGGACAGTGTCGAGCAGTACTTC; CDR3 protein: CASSPDSVEQYF
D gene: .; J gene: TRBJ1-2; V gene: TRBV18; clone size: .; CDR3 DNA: TGTGCCAGCTCACCATCCTACTACGGCTACACCTTC; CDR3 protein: CASSPSYYGYTF
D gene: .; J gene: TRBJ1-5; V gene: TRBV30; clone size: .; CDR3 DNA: TGTGCCTGGCGTCGTGCAGATAGCAATCAGCCCCAGCATTTT; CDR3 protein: CAWRRADSNQPQHF
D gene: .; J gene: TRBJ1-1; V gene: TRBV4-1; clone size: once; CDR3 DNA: TGCGCCAGCAGCCTTACTCCGACAGACAACACTGAAGCTTTCTTT; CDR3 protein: CASSLTPTDNTEAFF
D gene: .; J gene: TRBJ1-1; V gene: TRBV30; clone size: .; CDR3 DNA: TGTGCCTGGAGTTTGCAAGGAGGATACACTGAAGCTTTCTTT; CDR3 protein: CAWSLQGGYTEAFF
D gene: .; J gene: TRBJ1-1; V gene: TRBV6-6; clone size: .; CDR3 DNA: TGTGCCAGCAGACTTTACCAGGGGCCGAACACTGAAGCTTTCTTT; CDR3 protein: CASRLYQGPNTEAFF
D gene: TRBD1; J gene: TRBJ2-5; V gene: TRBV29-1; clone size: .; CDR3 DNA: TGCAGCGTTGTAGGACAGGGGAGTGAGACCCAGTACTTC; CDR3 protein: CSVVGQGSETQYF
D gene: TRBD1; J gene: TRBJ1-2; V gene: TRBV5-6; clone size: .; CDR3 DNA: TGTGCCAGCAGCGAAGGGTCGGACAGGGGTTATGGCTACACCTTC; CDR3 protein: CASSEGSDRGYGYTF
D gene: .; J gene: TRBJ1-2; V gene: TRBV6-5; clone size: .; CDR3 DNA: TGTGCCAGCAGCGCTAACAGGGTTGATGGCTACACCTTC; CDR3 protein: CASSANRVDGYTF
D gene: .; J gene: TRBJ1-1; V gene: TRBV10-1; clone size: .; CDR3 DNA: TGCGCCAGCGGAGCTCGGGGGGCGGAGTTCTTCCGCGCTGAAGCTTTCTTT; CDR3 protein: CASGARGAEFFRAEAFF
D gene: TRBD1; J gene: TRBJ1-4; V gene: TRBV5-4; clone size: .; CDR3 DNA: TGTGCCAGCAGCTTGGCCGGGACAGAGAATGAAAAACTGTTTTTT; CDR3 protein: CASSLAGTENEKLFF
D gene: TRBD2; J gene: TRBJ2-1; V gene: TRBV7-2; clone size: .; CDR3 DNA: TGTGCCAGCAGCTCCGGGGGGGCGTACAATGAGCAGTTCTTC; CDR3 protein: CASSSGGAYNEQFF
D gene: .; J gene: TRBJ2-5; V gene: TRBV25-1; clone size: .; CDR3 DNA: TGTGCCAGCAGTGAAGGAGGAGAAGAGACCCAGTACTTC; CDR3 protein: CASSEGGEETQYF
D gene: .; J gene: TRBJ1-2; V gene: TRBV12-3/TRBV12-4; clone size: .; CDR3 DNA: TGTGCCAGCAGTCTACAGCTCTATGGCTACACCTTC; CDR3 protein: CASSLQLYGYTF
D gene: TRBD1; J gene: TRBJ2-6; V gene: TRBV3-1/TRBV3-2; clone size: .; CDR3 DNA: TGTGCCAGCAGCCGCGGACAGGGAAACTCTGGGGCCAACGTCCTGACTTTC; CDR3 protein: CASSRGQGNSGANVLTF
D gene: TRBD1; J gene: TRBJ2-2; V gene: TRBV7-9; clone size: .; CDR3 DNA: TGTGCCAGCAGCGCCGGGACAGGGGACACCGGGGAGCTGTTTTTT; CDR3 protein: CASSAGTGDTGELFF
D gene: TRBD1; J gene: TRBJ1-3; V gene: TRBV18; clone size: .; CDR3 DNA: TGTGCCAGCTCACCCCCGGGACAGGGAAACACCATATATTTT; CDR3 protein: CASSPPGQGNTIYF
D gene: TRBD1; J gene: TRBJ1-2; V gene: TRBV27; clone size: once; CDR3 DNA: TGTGCCAGCAGTTTCAGGGGGCGCGGAGGCTACACCTTC; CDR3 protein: CASSFRGRGGYTF
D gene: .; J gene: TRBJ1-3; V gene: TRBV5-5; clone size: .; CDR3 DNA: TGTGCCAGCGGAGAGATCAGCTCTGGAAACACCATATATTTT; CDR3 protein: CASGEISSGNTIYF
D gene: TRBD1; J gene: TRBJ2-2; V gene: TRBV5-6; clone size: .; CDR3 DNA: TGTGCCAGCCGCTCCGGGACAGGGATGCAGACCGGGGAGCTGTTTTTT; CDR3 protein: CASRSGTGMQTGELFF
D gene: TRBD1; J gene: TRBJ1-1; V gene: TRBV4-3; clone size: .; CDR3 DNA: TGCGCCAGCAGCCAAGATAAGACAGGGAGGACTGAAGCTTTCTTT; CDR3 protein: CASSQDKTGRTEAFF
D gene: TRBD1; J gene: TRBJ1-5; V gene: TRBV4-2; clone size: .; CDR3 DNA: TGTGCCAGCAGCCGGTCGACAGGGATGAATCAGCCCCAGCATTTT; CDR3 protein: CASSRSTGMNQPQHF
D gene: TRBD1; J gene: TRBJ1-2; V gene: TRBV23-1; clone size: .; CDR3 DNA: TGCGCCAGCAGTCAACCTCGGACAGGGTGTGGCTACACCTTC; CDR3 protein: CASSQPRTGCGYTF
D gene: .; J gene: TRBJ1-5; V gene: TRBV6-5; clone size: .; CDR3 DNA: TGTGCCAGCAGTTACTCGCGGAACAATCAGCCCCAGCATTTT; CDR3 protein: CASSYSRNNQPQHF
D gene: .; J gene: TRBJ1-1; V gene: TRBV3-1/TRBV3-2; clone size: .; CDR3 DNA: TGTGCCAGCAGACCCGGACGGACTGTGAACACTGAAGCTTTCTTT; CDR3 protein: CASRPGRTVNTEAFF
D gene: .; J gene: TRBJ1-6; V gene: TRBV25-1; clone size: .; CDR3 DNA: TGTGCCAGCAGTGAATCTCTGGGCTCCAACTCACCCCTCCACTTT; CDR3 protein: CASSESLGSNSPLHF
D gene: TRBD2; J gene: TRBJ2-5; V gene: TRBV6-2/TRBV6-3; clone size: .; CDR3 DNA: TGTGCCAGCAGTTACTGGCTAGCGGGTACCCAAGAGACCCAGTACTTC; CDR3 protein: CASSYWLAGTQETQYF
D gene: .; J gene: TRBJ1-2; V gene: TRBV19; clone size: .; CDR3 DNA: TGTGCCAGTAGTTTAGGCTACACCTTC; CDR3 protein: CASSLGYTF
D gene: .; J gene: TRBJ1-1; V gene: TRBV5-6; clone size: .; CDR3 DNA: TGTGCCAGCAACGGACAGCCTGGCACTGAAGCTTTCTTT; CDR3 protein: CASNGQPGTEAFF
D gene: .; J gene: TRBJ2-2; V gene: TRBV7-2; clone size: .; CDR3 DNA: TGTGCCAGCAGCTTATCTGAACTAGCGAACACCGGGGAGCTGTTTTTT; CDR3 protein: CASSLSELANTGELFF
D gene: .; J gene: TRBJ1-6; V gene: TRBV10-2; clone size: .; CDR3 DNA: TGCGCCAGCAGTCTGCCTCGGAATTCACCCCTCCACTTT; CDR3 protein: CASSLPRNSPLHF
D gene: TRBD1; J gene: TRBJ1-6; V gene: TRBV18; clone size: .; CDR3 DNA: TGTGCCAGCTCACCAACAGGCGGGACAGGGGATCGGTCACCCCTCCACTTT; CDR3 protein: CASSPTGGTGDRSPLHF
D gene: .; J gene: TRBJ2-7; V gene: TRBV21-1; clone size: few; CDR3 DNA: TGTGCCAGCAGCAAAGTACAAGGCCCGATACTACCGGACGAGCAGTACTTC; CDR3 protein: CASSKVQGPILPDEQYF
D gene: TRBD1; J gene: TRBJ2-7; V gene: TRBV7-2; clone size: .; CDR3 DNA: TGTGCCAGCAGCTTGGGCCGGGACAGGGTCTACGAGCAGTACTTC; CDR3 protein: CASSLGRDRVYEQYF